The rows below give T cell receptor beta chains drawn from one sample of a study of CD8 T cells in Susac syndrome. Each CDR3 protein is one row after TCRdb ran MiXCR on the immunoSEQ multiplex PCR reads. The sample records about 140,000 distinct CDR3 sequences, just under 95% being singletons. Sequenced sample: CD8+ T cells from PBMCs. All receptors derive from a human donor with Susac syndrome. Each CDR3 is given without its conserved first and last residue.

CDR3: ASRLTGGSYNEQF
length: 13
V: TRBV19

CDR3: ASSDAWGYT
length: 9
V: TRBV2

CDR3: ASSQDEEGEGEQY
length: 13
V: TRBV4-1

CDR3: ASSFDRLAEDNEQF
length: 14
V: TRBV12-3/TRBV12-4

CDR3: ASSLHRGLFAEAF
length: 13
V: TRBV5-1

CDR3: ATSGREPNTGELF
length: 13
V: TRBV24-1

CDR3: ASSPPGVGEQF
length: 11
V: TRBV5-4

CDR3: ASSDGQNTGELF
length: 12
V: TRBV9

CDR3: ASSRNEGQPQH
length: 11
V: TRBV27

CDR3: ASSPGLAGAGEQF
length: 13
V: TRBV11-3

CDR3: ASSRARADTQY
length: 11
V: TRBV7-8

CDR3: ASSLFWGGEAEAF
length: 13
V: TRBV27

CDR3: ASRAGHSYEQY
length: 11
V: TRBV14

CDR3: ASSLFGGSTDTQY
length: 13
V: TRBV28

CDR3: ASSYGTDYGYT
length: 11
V: TRBV6-5

CDR3: ASESPGRSSYNEQF
length: 14
V: TRBV7-9

CDR3: ASASGQVTDTQY
length: 12
V: TRBV7-9

CDR3: ASSGLAVLRKETQY
length: 14
V: TRBV12-3/TRBV12-4

CDR3: ASSSSTGTSGTQQYEQY
length: 17
V: TRBV27

CDR3: ASSFTGGSSYNEQF
length: 14
V: TRBV11-1

CDR3: ASSSRQGGFYEQY
length: 13
V: TRBV27

CDR3: ASRTWVSNGYEKLF
length: 14
V: TRBV5-6

CDR3: ASSSGQGTYEQY
length: 12
V: TRBV6-5

CDR3: ASSGGADTQY
length: 10
V: TRBV5-6

CDR3: SVDEQRIYGYT
length: 11
V: TRBV29-1

CDR3: ASSTWENEQF
length: 10
V: TRBV9

CDR3: ASSFLGGEQF
length: 10
V: TRBV27

CDR3: ASNGERESTDTQY
length: 13
V: TRBV12-3/TRBV12-4

CDR3: SVEDRTGRYGYT
length: 12
V: TRBV29-1

CDR3: ASSLESWEQVNTEAF
length: 15
V: TRBV11-3

CDR3: ASSRLAGAGEQY
length: 12
V: TRBV6-1

CDR3: ASSPGLIYEQY
length: 11
V: TRBV3-1

CDR3: ASTDPRESTDTQY
length: 13
V: TRBV12-3/TRBV12-4

CDR3: ASSYFGDEQY
length: 10
V: TRBV6-2/TRBV6-3

CDR3: SALPWPQGTEAF
length: 12
V: TRBV20-1

CDR3: ASSEGRWSEQY
length: 11
V: TRBV5-6

CDR3: ASSPGDAAGANVLT
length: 14
V: TRBV6-1

CDR3: SVILLGQGDYGYT
length: 13
V: TRBV29-1

CDR3: ASSPRSGLPSYEQY
length: 14
V: TRBV7-9

CDR3: ASSQATDLNTEAF
length: 13
V: TRBV4-1

CDR3: ASSLAPGLADTKGF
length: 14
V: TRBV5-1

CDR3: SVPSGSGGEQY
length: 11
V: TRBV29-1

CDR3: ASSYGEQY
length: 8
V: TRBV6-5

CDR3: AWSELYLSGSHEQF
length: 14
V: TRBV30